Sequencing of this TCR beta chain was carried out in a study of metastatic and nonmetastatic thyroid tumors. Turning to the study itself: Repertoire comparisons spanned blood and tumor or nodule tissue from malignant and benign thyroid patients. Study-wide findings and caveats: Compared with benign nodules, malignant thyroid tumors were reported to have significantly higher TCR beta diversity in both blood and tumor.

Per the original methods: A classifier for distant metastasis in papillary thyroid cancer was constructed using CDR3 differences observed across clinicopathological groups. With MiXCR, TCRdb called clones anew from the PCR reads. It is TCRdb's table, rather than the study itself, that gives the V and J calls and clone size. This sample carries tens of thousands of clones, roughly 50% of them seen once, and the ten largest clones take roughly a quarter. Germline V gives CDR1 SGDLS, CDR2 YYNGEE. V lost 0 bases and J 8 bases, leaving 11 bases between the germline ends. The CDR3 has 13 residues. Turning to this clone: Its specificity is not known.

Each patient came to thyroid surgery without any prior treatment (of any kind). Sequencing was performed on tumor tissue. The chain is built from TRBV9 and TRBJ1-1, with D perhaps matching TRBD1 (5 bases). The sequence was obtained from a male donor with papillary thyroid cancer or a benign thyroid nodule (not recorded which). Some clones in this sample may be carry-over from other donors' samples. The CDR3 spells CASSVAQGGEAFF. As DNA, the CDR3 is TGTGCCAGCAGCGTAGCGCAGGGAGGAGAAGCTTTCTTT.